This T cell receptor (beta chain) was captured by sequencing in a study of T cells in Graves' hyperthyroidism and ophthalmopathy (dated by TCRdb to between 2018 and 2021). About the investigation overall: Peripheral blood samples were taken at initial diagnosis, before any treatment was given. A discovery cohort of roughly 100 patients, approximately 44 with Graves' ophthalmopathy and approximately 55 with stable Graves' hyperthyroidism, was used to find distinguishing TCR V-J signatures. An independent validation cohort of about 20 hyperthyroidism patients and about 16 patients who later progressed to ophthalmopathy tested prospective prediction of ophthalmopathy. The 100 discovery patients were randomly split 7:3 into training and test sets. In several Graves' hyperthyroidism patients, the study also compared T-cell repertoires from thyroid tissue with T-cell repertoires from blood. Once sampling was done, hyperthyroidism patients were given methimazole at a starting dose of 30 mg daily, whereas ophthalmopathy patients were given high-dose intravenous methylprednisolone. The paper reports TCR Vbeta CDR3 sequencing of fewer than 150 peripheral blood samples: fewer than 50 ophthalmopathy, fewer than 80 hyperthyroidism and around 17 progressor patients.

The TCR beta CDR3 regions were amplified from the RNA transcripts. A first-round RT-PCR of the TCR CDR3 used the HTBI primer set with the Qiagen OneStep RT-PCR kit. The libraries were constructed in a second round of multiplex PCR and then size-selected and purified. Libraries were sequenced paired-end with 100 bp reads on an Illumina HiSeq2000. On the study's bioinformatics: SOAPnuke was used to process the raw data, with reads discarded if the reads contained adapters or uncalled bases, had a mean Phred below 15, or lacked an exact constant-primer or identifier match. High-quality paired reads were merged with COPE v1.2.5, and unique nucleotide sequences were defined as clonotypes. MiTCR v1.1 was used to align clonotypes to the IMGT TRBV, TRBD and TRBJ reference segments. The analysis included only V-J combinations with a frequency above 0.0001, which together covered 99.2% of the repertoires. The TCS score was defined as F50 (clonal expansion) divided by E x V (chaos), with BLOSUM62-based TCRdist calculated between CDR3 peptides within each V-J. Welch's t-statistics and random forest reduced several hundred V-J features to 10 to 15, which were used in a naive Bayes classifier (R e1071). TCRdb trimmed public reads at Q25 via fastp, called clones via MiXCR and kept in-frame beta chains. Identical CDR3 proteins give one entry, which carries the most common genes and DNA. Here the V and J calls rest on TCRdb's processing, not on the authors' analysis. For this sample the table gives hundreds of thousands of distinct CDR3 sequences, of which around 20% were detected only once. The biggest ten clones account for roughly 30% of the sample.

Ophthalmopathy patients had moderately to severely active disease, with a Clinical Activity Score of 3 or more, a NOSPECS grade of 4 or more, and a disease duration of less than 3 months. Any patient with an uncontrolled infection, another autoimmune disease, pregnancy or lactation was excluded. Diagnoses were established on the basis of clinical symptoms, serum thyroxine and TRAb, thyroid ultrasound, and orbital computed tomography. PBMCs were separated from around 9.1 ml of fresh peripheral blood using Ficoll-Paque density gradient centrifugation. Total RNA was extracted with Trizol reagent, and quality was checked on an Agilent 2100 Bioanalyzer. Study-level results and caveats: A model built on a 13 V-J signature distinguished ophthalmopathy from stable hyperthyroidism, reaching 85% to 90% sensitivity and under 84% specificity in cross-validation and 80%/75% in testing. In validation, the model predicted progression to ophthalmopathy with about 71% sensitivity and roughly 72% specificity, a median of roughly seven months before onset. Blood samples also contained most of the expanded thyroid clonotypes (frequency above 0.001), which suggests that blood repertoires may reflect thyroid immune responses. No statistical method was used to set the sample size in advance, and investigators knew the group allocation.

From a lookup of the germline V gene (reference sequence), CDR1 and CDR2 are SEHNR and FQNEAQ. From the cysteine up to the phenylalanine, the CDR3 has a length of 15 residues. Of the read, only the CDR3 DNA is kept; its 45 bases are in frame from base 1. V is reduced by 7 bases and J by 1 base, leaving a spacing of 11 bases between them. This clonotype was seen a handful of times. Its cognate antigen has yet to be identified. Base qualities are not provided; no much larger clone lies one nucleotide away. Sequences were obtained from blood. This sequence originates from a man aged 25-45 years with Graves' ophthalmopathy. Recombination linked TRBV7-9 to TRBJ2-6, with TRBD1 as a weak D call on 5 bases. The CDR3 here reads CASIVDRSGANVLTF. The DNA sequence is TGTGCCAGCATCGTAGACAGATCTGGGGCCAACGTCCTGACTTTC.